This T cell receptor (beta chain) is from a study of CD8 T cells in Susac syndrome. Worth noting for this clonotype: Its target is unknown.

Per germline, CDR1 MNHEY and CDR2 SVGEGT. The ends were cut back, 0 bases at V and 4 bases at J, with 20 bases in the middle. CDR3 length: 18 residues. Roughly 0.45 to 1 ug RNA was reverse transcribed with random hexamers. In TCRdb, the immunoSEQ multiplex PCR reads were re-called with MiXCR into one record per CDR3 protein. This table holds 170,000 or so distinct CDR3 sequences, roughly 95% found once. Regarding the study as a whole: The authors acknowledged that their TCR sequencing and HLA analysis involved a relatively small number of individuals.

The J gene is TRBJ2-3, the V gene TRBV6-2 or TRBV6-3; unclear D gene. Sequences were obtained from CD4+ T cells from PBMCs. The TCR comes from a human donor with Susac syndrome. This CDR3 is CASSYSLVQPTVSDTQYF. The CDR3 DNA follows: TGTGCCAGCAGTTACTCGTTGGTCCAGCCAACCGTGTCAGATACGCAGTATTTT.